A single sample is the source of the 2 T cell receptor beta chains below, sequenced in a study of post-analysis software for immune sequencing data. Notes on the study in general: Five TRBV segments, TRBV5-6, TRBV5-1 and TRBV20-1 among them, were found more frequent in patients than controls.

Sequencing libraries made from TCR beta cDNA carried unique molecular identifiers. TCRdb analysed the PCR reads with MiXCR anew, one entry per CDR3 protein. The sample consists of about 760,000 distinct CDR3 sequences, roughly 29% of them appearing once. The antigens these receptors bind are not known. Sequencing input: blood. All receptors derive from a girl under 18 with multiple sclerosis.

This clonotype was counted between two and nine times. The chain carries TRBV20-1 and TRBJ1-1, with unresolved D. Germline V gene lookup returns CDR1 DFQATT and CDR2 SNEGSKA (reference sequence). Trimming cost V 0 bases and J 1 base, with 6 bases left between them. This CDR3 spans 13 amino acids. CDR3 loop: CSARELSNTEAFF. The CDR3 bases are TGCAGTGCTAGAGAACTGTCGAACACTGAAGCTTTCTTT.

This clonotype was seen a few times. CDR3 residues: CSGPDSEYPYNEQFF. In nucleotides, the CDR3 is TGCAGTGGCCCCGACAGCGAATATCCCTACAATGAGCAGTTCTTC. This sequence joins TRBV20-1 and TRBJ2-1, with D possibly matching TRBD1 (5 bases). Germline V gives CDR1 DFQATT, CDR2 SNEGSKA (reference sequence). Trimming removed 7 bases from V and 2 bases from J, with 18 bases in between. The CDR3 spans 15 residues.